These T cell receptor beta chains were read from a single sample in a study of cytomegalovirus exposure and HLA in healthy donors. Sequencing was performed with immunoSEQ multiplex PCR; in TCRdb, only in-frame clones are kept and a portion is missing. Among tens of thousands of clones listed, roughly 80% were seen once. Sequenced: PBMCs. The receptors here all came from a woman aged 45 to 65 in good health and CMV-seropositive. The CDR3 runs from the conserved cysteine through the conserved F or W. D genes are given only for firm matches. Rows give clone size only sometimes, using once, few, many, or a class for an expanded clone.

CDR3nt: TGCAGTGCTTCTCTCTACGAGCAGTACTTC
CDR3aa: CSASLYEQYF
abundance: NA
v_gene: TRBV20-1
j_gene: TRBJ2-7
d_gene: NA

CDR3nt: TGCAGTGCTATTTCCTACGAGCAGTACTTC
CDR3aa: CSAISYEQYF
abundance: NA
v_gene: TRBV20-1
j_gene: TRBJ2-7
d_gene: NA

CDR3nt: TGTGCCAGCAGCCAAGACACCCCGGGACTAGCGGGAGTTAGCTACGAGCAGTACTTC
CDR3aa: CASSQDTPGLAGVSYEQYF
abundance: few
v_gene: TRBV14
j_gene: TRBJ2-7
d_gene: TRBD2

CDR3nt: TGCGCCAGCAGCTTGAATCCTAGCGGGAGGGCCGGGACAGATACGCAGTATTTT
CDR3aa: CASSLNPSGRAGTDTQYF
abundance: NA
v_gene: TRBV5-1
j_gene: TRBJ2-3
d_gene: TRBD2

CDR3nt: TGTGCCAGTAGTATCGGGTCGGGGTCACCCACAGATACGCAGTATTTT
CDR3aa: CASSIGSGSPTDTQYF
abundance: few
v_gene: TRBV19
j_gene: TRBJ2-3
d_gene: NA

CDR3nt: TGCGCCAGCAGTGAGTCGACTCAGAGGGAGGGGGCAGATACGCAGTATTTT
CDR3aa: CASSESTQREGADTQYF
abundance: NA
v_gene: TRBV10-2
j_gene: TRBJ2-3
d_gene: NA

CDR3nt: TGTGCCAGCCGACAGGGAACAGCCTATGGCTACACCTTC
CDR3aa: CASRQGTAYGYTF
abundance: NA
v_gene: TRBV19
j_gene: TRBJ1-2
d_gene: TRBD1

CDR3nt: TGCAGCACCGGGGGGCAGGGCGGCCAGCCCCAGCATTTT
CDR3aa: CSTGGQGGQPQHF
abundance: NA
v_gene: TRBV29-1
j_gene: TRBJ1-5
d_gene: NA

CDR3nt: TGTGCCAGCAGCTCGCAGCCGTCGGGGGGGGACACTGAAGCTTTCTTT
CDR3aa: CASSSQPSGGDTEAFF
abundance: few
v_gene: TRBV7-3
j_gene: TRBJ1-1
d_gene: NA

CDR3nt: TGTGCCAGCAGCGGACAGAGCTCTGGAAACACCATATATTTT
CDR3aa: CASSGQSSGNTIYF
abundance: few
v_gene: TRBV9
j_gene: TRBJ1-3
d_gene: NA

CDR3nt: TGTGCCAGCAGCGTTATGCAGGGGGCACACAATGAGCAGTTCTTC
CDR3aa: CASSVMQGAHNEQFF
abundance: NA
v_gene: TRBV9
j_gene: TRBJ2-1
d_gene: TRBD1

CDR3nt: TGTGCCAGCAGCGTCCAGGACAGGGCCACAGATACGCAGTATTTT
CDR3aa: CASSVQDRATDTQYF
abundance: few
v_gene: TRBV9
j_gene: TRBJ2-3
d_gene: TRBD1

CDR3nt: TGTGCCAGTTCCTATGGCTTAGCGTCGACATTGGGGCAGTACTTC
CDR3aa: CASSYGLASTLGQYF
abundance: NA
v_gene: TRBV19
j_gene: TRBJ2-7
d_gene: NA

CDR3nt: TGCAGCGACAGGGCCCAGGGGCAGGGGAGCACAGATACGCAGTATTTT
CDR3aa: CSDRAQGQGSTDTQYF
abundance: NA
v_gene: TRBV29-1
j_gene: TRBJ2-3
d_gene: NA

CDR3nt: TGCAGCCCACGGACAGGGGACGACCGGGAAAAACTGTTTTTT
CDR3aa: CSPRTGDDREKLFF
abundance: NA
v_gene: TRBV29-1
j_gene: TRBJ1-4
d_gene: TRBD1

CDR3nt: TGTGCCAGCAGGGGACCCTTTAGCGGGTCTAGCACAGATACGCAGTATTTT
CDR3aa: CASRGPFSGSSTDTQYF
abundance: NA
v_gene: TRBV28
j_gene: TRBJ2-3
d_gene: TRBD2

CDR3nt: TGTGCCTGGAGTGTTTCTAGAGACAGATATGGCTACACCTTC
CDR3aa: CAWSVSRDRYGYTF
abundance: NA
v_gene: TRBV30
j_gene: TRBJ1-2
d_gene: NA

CDR3nt: TGCGCCAGCAGCCAAGATGATGGGCAGGCCCTCTATAATTCACCCCTCCACTTT
CDR3aa: CASSQDDGQALYNSPLHF
abundance: NA
v_gene: TRBV4-1
j_gene: TRBJ1-6
d_gene: NA

CDR3nt: TGTGCCAGCAGCGTAGCTGGCTCCAAGGGGGCCAAAAACATTCAGTACTTC
CDR3aa: CASSVAGSKGAKNIQYF
abundance: few
v_gene: TRBV9
j_gene: TRBJ2-4
d_gene: NA

CDR3nt: TGTGCCAGCAGCGCCTTCACCGGGGAGCTGTTTTTT
CDR3aa: CASSAFTGELFF
abundance: NA
v_gene: TRBV9
j_gene: TRBJ2-2
d_gene: NA

CDR3nt: TGCGCCAGCAGTGAGTCGCAGGCGCAGCCCCAGCATTTT
CDR3aa: CASSESQAQPQHF
abundance: NA
v_gene: TRBV10-2
j_gene: TRBJ1-5
d_gene: NA

CDR3nt: TGTGCCAGCAGTGCGCTAGCGGGAGTTAACGAGCAGTACTTC
CDR3aa: CASSALAGVNEQYF
abundance: NA
v_gene: TRBV27
j_gene: TRBJ2-7
d_gene: TRBD2

CDR3nt: TGTGCCAGCAGTTACCGGAAGGGACTAGTCTACAATGAGCAGTTCTTC
CDR3aa: CASSYRKGLVYNEQFF
abundance: NA
v_gene: TRBV6-5
j_gene: TRBJ2-1
d_gene: TRBD2

CDR3nt: TGTGCCAGCAGCCCGGGCGGCCGGGACAGGTCCCACGAGCAGTACTTC
CDR3aa: CASSPGGRDRSHEQYF
abundance: NA
v_gene: TRBV11-3
j_gene: TRBJ2-7
d_gene: TRBD1

CDR3nt: TGTGCCAGCAGTTTGACAGGTTCTACACCCTACAATGAGCAGTTCTTC
CDR3aa: CASSLTGSTPYNEQFF
abundance: NA
v_gene: TRBV27
j_gene: TRBJ2-1
d_gene: NA

CDR3nt: TGTGCCAGCCCGGGGCCCCCGCGGGGCGCACTAGCCCGCGGGGAGCTGTTTTTT
CDR3aa: CASPGPPRGALARGELFF
abundance: NA
v_gene: TRBV7-9
j_gene: TRBJ2-2
d_gene: NA

CDR3nt: TGTGCCAGCAGCTTCCCCCCGTACCAAGAGACCCAGTACTTC
CDR3aa: CASSFPPYQETQYF
abundance: NA
v_gene: TRBV5-6
j_gene: TRBJ2-5
d_gene: NA

CDR3nt: TGTGCCAGCAGCTTGTTCACCGGGGGGGACTACGAGCAGTACTTC
CDR3aa: CASSLFTGGDYEQYF
abundance: few
v_gene: TRBV5-8
j_gene: TRBJ2-7
d_gene: TRBD2

CDR3nt: TGTGCCAGCAGTTCGGGACAGCCTAGCAATCAGCCCCAGCATTTT
CDR3aa: CASSSGQPSNQPQHF
abundance: NA
v_gene: TRBV2
j_gene: TRBJ1-5
d_gene: TRBD1